Listed below are T cell receptor beta chains from one sample, sequenced in a study of beta chain features in type 1 diabetes. Using immunoSEQ multiplex PCR, the repertoire was profiled, and TCRdb retains in-frame clones only, with some absent. In the table there are about 640,000 clones, 9.5% to 15% of which are singletons. The sample consisted of naive CD4+ T cells from blood. These receptors all stem from a man under 40 with type 1 diabetes. CDR3s include the opening cysteine and the closing phenylalanine or tryptophan. The D gene is left open where the match is weak. For some rows the clone size is stated as once, few or many, or as a class when expanded; others skip it.

>TRBD2|TRBV9|NA|TRBJ2-2
CASSVAGLAGARVGELFF
TGTGCCAGCAGCGTAGCGGGACTAGCGGGGGCCAGGGTCGGGGAGCTGTTTTTT
>NA|TRBV6-5|NA|TRBJ2-7
CASSYSRVDEQYF
TGTGCCAGCAGTTACTCGAGGGTGGACGAGCAGTACTTC
>NA|TRBV7-9|NA|TRBJ2-5
CASSPASVRETQYF
TGTGCCAGCAGTCCAGCATCGGTTCGAGAGACCCAGTACTTC
>NA|TRBV11-2|NA|TRBJ1-1
CASSSLKPYEAFF
TGTGCCAGCAGCTCCCTGAAACCATATGAAGCTTTCTTT
>NA|TRBV29-1|NA|TRBJ2-1
CSVRDMRGNEQFF
TGCAGCGTTCGGGACATGCGGGGCAATGAGCAGTTCTTC
>TRBD2|TRBV5-4|NA|TRBJ2-7
CASSLSGDLSYEQYF
TGTGCCAGCAGCCTTAGCGGGGACCTCTCCTACGAGCAGTACTTC
>NA|TRBV19|few|TRBJ1-2
CASVGQVYGYTF
TGTGCCAGTGTAGGACAAGTCTATGGCTACACCTTC
>NA|TRBV29-1|NA|TRBJ2-2
CSAAGPNTGELFF
TGCAGCGCGGCCGGGCCGAACACCGGGGAGCTGTTTTTT
>TRBD2|TRBV5-4|few|TRBJ2-2
CASSTAGTSGGPNTGELFF
TGTGCCAGCAGTACCGCCGGGACTAGCGGGGGACCGAACACCGGGGAGCTGTTTTTT
>TRBD1|TRBV11-2|NA|TRBJ1-2
CASSFRSQGAHGYTF
TGTGCCAGCAGTTTTAGAAGTCAGGGGGCGCATGGCTACACCTTC
>TRBD1|TRBV6-5|few|TRBJ1-6
CASSQPTGRSAPLHF
TGTGCCAGCAGCCAACCGACAGGGAGAAGTGCCCCCCTCCACTTT
>TRBD1|TRBV4-2|NA|TRBJ1-3
CASSQSRDRAPGNTIYF
TGTGCCAGCAGCCAGAGCCGGGACAGGGCCCCTGGAAACACCATATATTTT
>NA|TRBV14|few|TRBJ2-5
CASSHPWETQYF
TGTGCCAGCAGCCACCCCTGGGAGACCCAGTACTTC